This T cell receptor (beta chain) was sequenced for a study of T cell repertoires in cytomegalovirus infection. This clonotype was seen at least ten times. As yet, its antigen is unknown. Using its own MiXCR run on the reads, TCRdb lists one record per CDR3 protein. This table has approximately 89,000 distinct CDR3 sequences, 24% appearing once. The ends were cut back, 2 bases at V and 5 bases at J, with 17 bases in the middle. Germline lookup yields CDR1 SGHNT and CDR2 YYREEE (reference sequence). The CDR3 extends over 16 amino acids. The chain recombines TRBV5-4 with TRBJ1-3; the D gene is possibly TRBD1 (6 bases). The receptor was derived from a human donor in good health (CMV status not recorded). Some clones in this sample may be carry-over from other donors' samples. Sequenced here: CD8+ T cells from cultured PBMCs, sampled from culture after CMV antigen stimulation. CDR3 protein: CASSLEEGGLRNTIYF. DNA for the CDR3: TGTGCCAGCAGCTTAGAAGAGGGGGGTCTGAGAAACACCATATATTTT.